The entry that follows covers one TCR beta chain sequence. The PCR employed 60 Vbeta primers together with 13 Jbeta primers. Generated by immunoSEQ multiplex PCR, the TCRdb table keeps only in-frame clones and is missing some. The data contain tens of thousands of clones, about three quarters of them singletons. V was clipped by 8 bases and J by 7 bases; unmatched bases: 3. Germline CDR1 LNHDA, CDR2 SQIVND (reference sequence). The CDR3 has 12 residues. These data belong to a study of cytomegalovirus exposure and HLA in healthy donors. Sequencing was done on a sample of PBMCs. This sequence was found in a male donor in good health and CMV-seropositive. This chain links TRBV19 with TRBJ2-1, with 9 positions matching TRBD2. CDR3 amino acids: CASSTSGNEQFF. The CDR3 nucleotides are TGTGCCAGTTCGACTAGCGGTAATGAGCAGTTCTTC.